Each of the 17 T cell receptor beta chains below was sequenced from the same sample in a study of graft-versus-host responses after intestinal transplantation. Assay used: immunoSEQ multiplex PCR; TCRdb lists only in-frame clones, some missing. The table lists 9,600 or so clones, around 96% of them singletons, with roughly 17% in the top ten. The sequences come from bone marrow, collected around 520 days after intestinal transplantation. These TCRs come from a human patient who received an intestinal transplant, so some T cells may come from the graft donor.

In DNA form, the CDR3 reads TGTGCCAGCAGTTTAAACCTCGGACTAGCGAAAAACATTCAGTACTTC. Translated: CASSLNLGLAKNIQYF. The chain combines TRBV28 with TRBJ2-4; 9 bases line up with TRBD2. V trimming: 2 bases; J trimming: 4 bases; junction bases outside the gene matches: 6. CDR1 and CDR2 from the germline V gene are MDHEN and SYDVKM. The CDR3 loop spans 16 amino acids.

This chain uses TRBV25-1 with TRBJ1-4; D uncertain. V was trimmed by 5 bases and J by 10 bases, leaving 20 bases between them. Germline CDR1 MGHDK, CDR2 SYGVNS. This CDR3 region has 15 residues. The CDR3 coding sequence is TGTGCCAGCAGTCGAGGATACGAGGGTCCACGAAAACTGTTTTTT. This codes for CASSRGYEGPRKLFF.

This clone was observed once. This chain uses TRBV5-1 with TRBJ2-5; the match to TRBD2 covers 11 bases. Germline V lookup: CDR1 SGHRS, CDR2 YFSETQ. V was pared by 2 bases and J by 3 bases, with 3 bases of the junction left unmatched. The CDR3 contains 15 residues. The CDR3: CASSFQGLAEETQYF. CDR3 DNA sequence: TGCGCCAGCAGCTTCCAGGGACTAGCGGAAGAGACCCAGTACTTC.

The rearrangement links TRBV6-5 to TRBJ2-2, with D maybe TRBD1 (6 bases). The CDR3 is made up of 16 amino acids. Trimming cost V 3 bases and J 0 bases, with 11 bases left between them. CDR1 MNHEY and CDR2 SVGAGI come from the germline V gene. The CDR3 DNA reads as TGTGCCAGCAGTTATCTGGCAGGGGCGAACACCGGGGAGCTGTTTTTT. Translated, it gives CASSYLAGANTGELFF.

CDR3 coding DNA: TGCGCCAGCAGCTTGTCGGGACACATCTATGGCTACACCTTC. This translates into CASSLSGHIYGYTF. V usage is TRBV5-1 and J usage is TRBJ1-2; possibly TRBD1 for D (6 bases). The CDR3 is 14 residues long. The germline CDR1 and CDR2 sequences are SGHRS and YFSETQ. V shed 1 base and J shed 4 bases, with 11 bases lying between them. Supplemented by reference TRBV5-1 and TRBJ1-2, the full variable domain reads KAGVTQTPRYLIKTRGQQVTLSCSPISGHRSVSWYQQTPGQGLQFLFEYFSETQRNKGNFPGRFSGRQFSNSRSEMNVSTLELGDSALYLCASSLSGHIYGYTFGSGTRLTVV.

The rearrangement uses TRBV27 and TRBJ2-5; TRBD2 is a possible D gene (6 bases). The germline V and J ends were trimmed by 1 base and 4 bases, with 7 bases remaining between them. The CDR3 runs to 13 residues. The germline CDR1 and CDR2 sequences are MNHEY and SMNVEV (reference sequence). The CDR3 DNA reads as TGTGCCAGCAGTTTATGGGGAGGAGAGACCCAGTACTTC. The encoded protein is CASSLWGGETQYF.

This clone was detected a few times. The gene calls are TRBV7-9 and TRBJ1-4; D is unclear. From germline, CDR1 is SEHNR and CDR2 FQNEAQ (reference sequence). The ends were cut back, 1 base at V and 11 bases at J, with 20 bases in the middle. CDR3 length: 16 residues. The CDR3 protein is CASSLESRSSAGKLFF. CDR3 DNA: TGTGCCAGCAGCTTAGAGAGCCGGAGCTCAGCTGGGAAACTGTTTTTT.

The chain employs TRBV2 and TRBJ2-1; TRBD2 aligns across 12 bases. The CDR3 contains 18 residues. The V segment lost 1 base and the J segment 0 bases; nucleotides outside the gene matches: 4. Germline V gene data show CDR1 as SNHLY and CDR2 as FYNNEI. The CDR3 DNA sequence: TGTGCCAGCAGTGAAGGACTAGCGGGAGCCAGCTCCTACAATGAGCAGTTCTTC. Translating it yields CASSEGLAGASSYNEQFF.

The J gene is TRBJ2-7, the V gene TRBV7-2; D ambiguous. Trimming took off 3 bases at V and 3 bases at J, with 12 bases between the two ends. The CDR3 totals 14 residues. In germline, CDR1 is SGHTA, CDR2 FQGNSA. CDR3 residues: CASSLAGSIYEQYF. In nucleotides, the CDR3 is TGTGCCAGCAGCTTGGCCGGGTCAATCTACGAGCAGTACTTC.

A single count supports this clone. This chain joins TRBV18 and TRBJ2-2; D gene ambiguous. Trimming took off 0 bases at V and 6 bases at J, with 11 bases between the two ends. The CDR3 runs to 15 residues. Germline V lookup: CDR1 KGHSH, CDR2 LQKENI. The CDR3 sequence: CASSPPGRGPGELFF. The CDR3 DNA reads TGTGCCAGCTCACCACCGGGTAGAGGCCCCGGGGAGCTGTTTTTT.

The genes are TRBV4-3 and TRBJ2-1; no reliable D call. V gave up 4 bases and J gave up 4 bases, with 17 bases separating them. This CDR3 has 16 amino acids. CDR1 LGHNA and CDR2 YSLEER come from the germline V gene. CDR3 amino acids: CASSPIWVNLYNEQFF. CDR3 nucleotide sequence: TGCGCCAGCAGCCCAATTTGGGTGAACCTATACAATGAGCAGTTCTTC.

This clone was observed a single time. The chain combines TRBV5-8 with TRBJ1-1; no definite D call. Trimming stripped 1 base from V and 11 bases from J, with 12 bases between. The CDR3 contains 12 residues. The germline gives CDR1 SGHTS, CDR2 YDEGEE. CDR3: CASSLLDGRAFF. CDR3 sequence (DNA): TGTGCCAGCAGCTTGCTCGACGGTCGGGCTTTCTTT.

J is TRBJ2-7 and V is TRBV6-5; 8 positions match TRBD2. The CDR3 runs 13 residues. Germline V CDR1 and CDR2: MNHEY, SVGAGI. The J segment lost 7 bases and the V segment lost 6 bases, leaving 8 bases of the junction unmatched. The CDR3 spells CASSPREGWEQYF. Written as DNA, the CDR3 is TGTGCCAGCAGCCCTCGGGAGGGGTGGGAGCAGTACTTC.

The genes are TRBV7-2 and TRBJ1-2; 8 bases agree with TRBD1. The V and J ends lost 4 bases and 0 bases, in that order; junction bases with no gene match: 13. The CDR3 is 18 residues long. Germline values: CDR1 SGHTA, CDR2 FQGNSA. CDR3 loop: CASSSLQGGFLSNYGYTF. The DNA for the CDR3 is TGTGCCAGCAGCTCGTTACAGGGGGGATTTCTCTCTAACTATGGCTACACCTTC.

The chain couples TRBV12-5 to TRBJ2-5; TRBD1 matches at 9 bases. The trim removed 3 bases at V and 6 bases at J, leaving 5 bases unmatched. Looked up from germline, CDR1 is LGHNT and CDR2 is FRNRAP. CDR3 length: 14 residues. CDR3: CASGFSGQGKTQYF. As DNA, the CDR3 is TGTGCTAGTGGTTTTTCCGGACAGGGGAAGACCCAGTACTTC.

The chain joins TRBV7-8 to TRBJ2-7; D remains unclear. The CDR3 totals 13 residues. CDR1 SGHVS and CDR2 FQNEAQ come from the germline V gene. V lost 2 bases and J lost 3, with 8 bases in between. The DNA of the CDR3 is TGTGCCAGCAGCTTATTGAGGTACTACGAGCAGTACTTC. Residues: CASSLLRYYEQYF.

The V call is TRBV7-9, the J call TRBJ2-5; 12 bases agree with TRBD2. V lost 5 bases, J lost 6 bases, and 16 bases stayed unmatched. The length of the CDR3 is 18 residues. CDR1 SEHNR and CDR2 FQNEAQ come from the germline V gene (reference sequence). CDR3 amino acids: CASSPPTSGRGAGKTQYF. The CDR3 DNA follows: TGTGCCAGCAGCCCCCCGACTAGCGGGAGAGGGGCGGGGAAGACCCAGTACTTC.